This passage covers 10 T cell receptor beta chains from one sample sequenced in a study of human T cells and chemical hapten exposure. One entry per CDR3 protein results from TCRdb running MiXCR on the RACE reads. The data show around 99,000 distinct CDR3 sequences, 8% to 13% seen once. Described time point: patch test 2, 6 weeks after DPC sensitization. Documented treatment: therapeutic diphenylcyclopropenone sensitization with weekly scalp DPC. The material was whole blood, obtained in connection with sensitization to the hapten diphenylcyclopropenone (DPC). The receptors stem from a man in his forties or fifties with alopecia areata. Some clones in this sample may be carry-over from other donors' samples.

The V gene is TRBV18, the J gene TRBJ2-7; perhaps TRBD2 as D (6 bases). This CDR3 has 12 amino acids. Germline CDR1 KGHSH, CDR2 LQKENI. Trimming removed 3 bases from V and 5 bases from J, with 8 bases in between. CDR3 region: CASSPTGDEQYV. The CDR3, as DNA: TGTGCCAGCTCACCGACGGGAGACGAGCAGTACGTC.

Comment on this clonotype: A much larger clone differs from this one at a single base, so this may be a read error. The chain combines TRBV5-1 with TRBJ2-5; D is possibly TRBD1 (6 bases). The CDR3 sequence is 14 residues long. Germline assignment: CDR1 SGHRS and CDR2 YFSETQ. The ends were cut back, 7 bases at V and 2 bases at J, with 15 bases in the middle. Written as DNA, the CDR3 is TGCGCCAGCTCCACGGAACAGGGACAAGAGACCCAGTACTTC. Translating it yields CASSTEQGQETQYF.

This clonotype was seen a single time. The chain recombines TRBV9 with TRBJ2-6; D is perhaps TRBD1 (6 bases). The CDR3 runs 16 residues. Per germline, CDR1 SGDLS and CDR2 YYNGEE. Trimming took 6 bases from V and 0 from J, leaving 13 bases between them. CDR3 sequence reads: CASKETGNSGANVLTF. The CDR3 DNA sequence: TGTGCCAGCAAAGAAACAGGGAACTCTGGGGCCAACGTCCTGACTTTC. Based on the CDR3 plus reference TRBV9 and TRBJ2-6, the full variable domain is DSGVTQTPKHLITATGQRVTLRCSPRSGDLSVYWYQQSLDQGLQFLIQYYNGEERAKGNILERFSAQQFPDLHSELNLSSLELGDSALYFCASKETGNSGANVLTFGAGSRLTVL.

This clonotype was observed many times. V usage is TRBV11-2 and J usage is TRBJ2-4; D gene unclear. This CDR3 has 12 residues. Germline V lookup: CDR1 SGHAT, CDR2 FQNNGV. V lost 3 bases and J 5 bases, leaving 5 bases between the germline ends. The DNA for the CDR3 is TGTGCCAGCAGCTTGACCGAAAACATTCAGTACTTC. Protein: CASSLTENIQYF.

The chain combines TRBV28 with TRBJ1-5; unclear D gene. The CDR3 covers 12 residues. The V gene's germline CDR1 is MDHEN and CDR2 SYDVKM. The germline V and J ends were trimmed by 8 bases and 5 bases, with 10 bases remaining between them. The CDR3 loop is CASGVGDQPQHF. The CDR3 DNA reads as TGTGCCAGCGGGGTTGGGGATCAGCCCCAGCATTTT.

A few counts support this clonotype. The V gene is TRBV12-2, the J gene TRBJ2-3; the table assigns TRBD1, which was not confirmed against the DNA. TRBV12-2 counts as a pseudogene. There are 17 residues in the CDR3. The CDR3 DNA follows: TGTGCAAGTCGCTCTGGGGGCAGGGGATCAAGCACAGATACGCAGTATTTT. It codes for CASRSGGRGSSTDTQYF.

This clonotype was observed a handful of times. The V gene is TRBV7-2, the J gene TRBJ2-1; the match to TRBD2 covers 7 bases. Germline V gene sequence: CDR1 SGHTA, CDR2 FQGNSA. The CDR3 has 18 amino acids. V shed 5 bases and J 8 bases; nucleotides not matched to a gene: 21. CDR3 DNA: TGTGCCAGCAGCATTTGGGGGACCGCATTCGCGGGGAGGGATGAGCAGTTCTTC. It yields the protein CASSIWGTAFAGRDEQFF.

This clonotype was observed a few times. The chain uses TRBV11-2 and TRBJ2-6; D gene unclear. Trimming stripped 2 bases from V and 0 bases from J, with 5 bases between. Germline-derived CDR1 and CDR2 are SGHAT and FQNNGV. The CDR3 runs 15 residues. CDR3 DNA sequence: TGTGCCAGCAGCTTATTGCGCTCTGGGGCCAACGTCCTGACTTTC. Protein sequence: CASSLLRSGANVLTF. Based on the CDR3 plus reference TRBV11-2 and TRBJ2-6, the full variable domain is EAGVAQSPRYKIIEKRQSVAFWCNPISGHATLYWYQQILGQGPKLLIQFQNNGVVDDSQLPKDRFSAERLKGVDSTLKIQPAKLEDSAVYLCASSLLRSGANVLTFGAGSRLTVL.

This clonotype was recorded a few times. The chain carries TRBV29-1 and TRBJ1-2; possible D gene TRBD1, 6 bases. CDR1 is SQVTM and CDR2 is ANQGSEA in the germline V gene. The V and J ends lost 0 bases and 3 bases respectively, with 17 bases between them. CDR3 size: 16 residues. The CDR3 DNA sequence: TGCAGCGTTGAAGATAGGTGGGGGGGCGCGGACTATGGCTACACCTTC. This encodes CSVEDRWGGADYGYTF.

The J gene is TRBJ1-3, the V gene TRBV11-2; possible D gene TRBD1, 6 bases. There are 15 residues in the CDR3. Germline assignment: CDR1 SGHAT and CDR2 FQNNGV. Trimming stripped 3 bases from V and 1 base from J, with 10 bases between. The CDR3 region is CASSFRGQSGNTIYF. For the CDR3, the DNA is TGTGCCAGCAGCTTCCGGGGGCAGTCTGGAAACACCATATATTTT.